Shown below are 7 T cell receptor beta chains from a single sample sequenced in a study of cytomegalovirus exposure and HLA in healthy donors (dated 2017 in TCRdb). The receptor library was made with the immunoSEQ multiplex PCR assay. A mixture of 60 forward primers for TCR Vbeta segments and 13 reverse primers for TCR Jbeta segments was used in the multiplex PCR. The table was pulled from immuneACCESS by TCRdb, which kept in-frame rearrangements only. Such tables lose some clones; where checked, under half of the loss comes from unresolved V genes, and the rest has no known cause. The sample data list 180,000 or so clones, and 70% to 80% of these were observed just once. The top ten clones comprise roughly 2.8% of the sample. Sequencing input: PBMCs. The receptor source for this set is a male donor in good health and CMV-seronegative.

The V gene is TRBV7-9, the J gene TRBJ2-1; 12 nucleotides line up with TRBD2. Trimming at V came to 7 bases and at J to 7 bases, leaving 8 bases not matched to a gene. The length of the CDR3 is 15 residues. CDR1 SEHNR and CDR2 FQNEAQ come from the germline V gene (reference sequence). The CDR3 reads CASIWTSGIGNEQFF. The CDR3 DNA sequence: TGTGCCAGCATCTGGACTAGCGGGATTGGGAATGAGCAGTTCTTC.

The V and J genes are TRBV2 and TRBJ2-5, with TRBD1 matching over 7 bases. This CDR3 spans 14 amino acids. V shed 6 bases and J 0 bases; nucleotides not matched to a gene: 4. CDR1 and CDR2 from the germline V gene are SNHLY and FYNNEI. CDR3 residues: CASSEQGNQETQYF. The CDR3 DNA is TGTGCCAGCAGCGAACAGGGGAACCAAGAGACCCAGTACTTC. Looking up the rest from reference TRBV2 and TRBJ2-5 gives the full variable domain: EPEVTQTPSHQVTQMGQEVILRCVPISNHLYFYWYRQILGQKVEFLVSFYNNEISEKSEIFDDQFSVERPDGSNFTLKIRSTKLEDSAMYFCASSEQGNQETQYFGPGTRLLVL.

The chain carries TRBV7-3 and TRBJ1-5; TRBD1 aligns across 9 bases. CDR3 length: 20 amino acids. Germline lookup yields CDR1 SGHTA and CDR2 FQGTGA. The junction had 16 bases not matched to a gene; V was cut back by 4 bases and J by 0 bases. The CDR3: CASSSGTGIRSEYSNQPQHF. The CDR3 region has the DNA TGTGCCAGCAGCTCCGGGACAGGGATTCGGAGCGAATATAGCAATCAGCCCCAGCATTTT.

The rearrangement links TRBV6-1 to TRBJ1-5; TRBD1 agrees at 8 bases. CDR1 MNHNS and CDR2 SASEGT come from the germline V gene. The CDR3 spans 14 residues. V was pared by 4 bases and J by 5 bases, with 4 bases of the junction left unmatched. The CDR3 loop is CASSAGQVYQPQHF. CDR3 nucleotides: TGTGCCAGCAGTGCGGGACAGGTTTATCAGCCCCAGCATTTT.

The chain combines TRBV5-1 with TRBJ2-4; possible D gene TRBD1, 6 bases. The V gene lost 0 bases and the J gene lost 6 bases, with 10 bases spanning the gap. From germline, CDR1 is SGHRS and CDR2 YFSETQ. CDR3 length equals 14 residues. The CDR3 DNA follows: TGCGCCAGCAGCTTGGACAGGGTTGCAAACATTCAGTACTTC. Amino acid sequence: CASSLDRVANIQYF. Full variable domain (rest looked up from reference TRBV5-1 and TRBJ2-4): KAGVTQTPRYLIKTRGQQVTLSCSPISGHRSVSWYQQTPGQGLQFLFEYFSETQRNKGNFPGRFSGRQFSNSRSEMNVSTLELGDSALYLCASSLDRVANIQYFGAGTRLSVL.

The J gene is TRBJ2-1, the V gene TRBV4-3; 10 bases fit TRBD2. After removal of 2 bases from V and 8 bases from J, the junction contained 6 bases not matched to a gene. The germline gives CDR1 LGHNA, CDR2 YSLEER. CDR3 length: 15 amino acids. CDR3 nucleotide sequence: TGCGCCAGCAGCCAACCGGGACTAGCGCCCTATGAGCAGTTCTTC. It is translated as CASSQPGLAPYEQFF.

The V call is TRBV7-2, the J call TRBJ1-1; the match to TRBD1 covers 7 bases. This CDR3 is 16 amino acids long. Trimming took 0 bases from V and 5 from J; bases not matched to a gene: 9. Germline-derived CDR1 and CDR2 are SGHTA and FQGNSA. The CDR3 here is CASSLARRGRGTEAFF. The CDR3 nucleotides read TGTGCCAGCAGCTTAGCGCGTAGGGGGCGAGGGACTGAAGCTTTCTTT. Full variable domain (rest looked up from reference TRBV7-2 and TRBJ1-1): GAGVSQSPSNKVTEKGKDVELRCDPISGHTALYWYRQSLGQGLEFLIYFQGNSAPDKSGLPSDRFSAERTGGSVSTLTIQRTQQEDSAVYLCASSLARRGRGTEAFFGQGTRLTVV.